This passage covers 10 T cell receptor beta chains from one sample sequenced in a study of shared clonotypes between healthy human individuals. TCRdb's copy holds only in-frame clones and misses some; the assay was immunoSEQ multiplex PCR. The table has approximately 1,500,000 clones, around 97% seen once. Sequenced input: naive CD4+ T cells sorted from blood. The subset denotes: CD45RA+ positively selected. These receptors all come from a young man in good health.

The V call is TRBV6-1, the J call TRBJ1-5; D uncertain. The CDR3 covers 13 residues. Trimming shortened V by 7 bases and J by 2 bases, and 9 bases separated the two germline ends. Germline V CDR1 and CDR2: MNHNS, SASEGT. Here the CDR3 DNA reads TGTGCCAGCAAGGAGGGAGGCAATCAGCCCCAGCATTTT. This translates into CASKEGGNQPQHF.

This clone was observed once. The V gene is TRBV7-3, the J gene TRBJ2-7; TRBD1 matches 9 bases. This CDR3 region has 15 residues. CDR1 is SGHTA, CDR2 FQGTGA, per germline. Germline trimming cut 5 bases from V and 3 bases from J; bases unmatched to any gene: 8. CDR3 coding DNA: TGTGCCAGCAGCAGGGACAGGGCTGCGATCTACGAGCAGTACTTC. It translates to CASSRDRAAIYEQYF.

The chain uses TRBV10-2 and TRBJ2-7, with D perhaps being TRBD1 or TRBD2 (5 bases each). Deletions cut 4 bases from V and 5 bases from J, with 18 bases between. Per germline, CDR1 WSHSY and CDR2 SAAADI. The CDR3 loop spans 15 amino acids. CDR3 in DNA: TGCGCCAGCAGTGTCAGGGCCATTCTGGGGGACGAGCAGTACTTC. This translates into CASSVRAILGDEQYF.

V is TRBV14 and J is TRBJ2-5, with unresolved D. Germline loops: CDR1 SGHDN, CDR2 FVKESK. Trimming left V 0 bases short and J 3 bases short, with 23 bases between. The CDR3 contains 19 residues. DNA for the CDR3: TGTGCCAGCAGCCAAGACGCCGAGAAGACAAAAAAGAAAAAAGAGACCCAGTACTTC. It specifies CASSQDAEKTKKKKETQYF. Based on the CDR3 plus reference TRBV14 and TRBJ2-5, the full variable domain is EAGVTQFPSHSVIEKGQTVTLRCDPISGHDNLYWYRRVMGKEIKFLLHFVKESKQDESGMPNNRFLAERTGGTYSTLKVQPAELEDSGVYFCASSQDAEKTKKKKETQYFGPGTRLLVL.

The V and J genes are TRBV5-1 and TRBJ2-2; 12 bases fit TRBD2. Germline V lookup: CDR1 SGHRS, CDR2 YFSETQ. The CDR3 sequence is 16 residues long. J gave up 8 bases and V 5 bases, and 10 bases lay outside the gene matches. This chain's CDR3 is CASSQDGLAGQGELFF. CDR3 DNA sequence: TGCGCCAGCAGTCAGGACGGACTAGCGGGGCAGGGGGAGCTGTTTTTT.

V and J are TRBV2 and TRBJ1-5; D remains ambiguous. The V and J ends lost 1 base and 11 bases respectively, with 18 bases between them. This CDR3 has 15 amino acids. Germline V gene lookup returns CDR1 SNHLY and CDR2 FYNNEI. CDR3 bases: TGTGCCAGCAGTGAAGGGGTTGGGTCCTGGCGATCCCAGCATTTT. It specifies CASSEGVGSWRSQHF.

The genes are TRBV5-5 and TRBJ2-7, with unresolved D. The CDR3 extends over 15 amino acids. Trimming took off 0 bases at V and 1 base at J, with 11 bases between the two ends. Per germline, CDR1 SGHKS and CDR2 YYEKEE (reference sequence). The CDR3 DNA follows: TGTGCCAGCAGCTTGGAAGGTTCCGCGTCCTACGAGCAGTACTTC. Amino acids: CASSLEGSASYEQYF. Full variable domain (outside the CDR3, taken from reference TRBV5-5 and TRBJ2-7): DAGVTQSPTHLIKTRGQQVTLRCSPISGHKSVSWYQQVLGQGPQFIFQYYEKEERGRGNFPDRFSARQFPNYSSELNVNALLLGDSALYLCASSLEGSASYEQYFGPGTRLTVT.

A remark on this clone: Distinct nucleotide sequences in the sample also encode this CDR3. J is TRBJ2-7 and V is TRBV10-3; 9 bases match TRBD1. CDR1 and CDR2 (germline): ENHRY, SYGVKD. V lost 6 bases to trimming and J lost 1 base; unmatched junction nucleotides: 1. The length of the CDR3 is 13 residues. The CDR3 loop reads CAISGTGSYEQYF. In nucleotides, the CDR3 is TGTGCCATCAGCGGGACAGGGTCCTACGAGCAGTACTTC.

On this clone itself: The identical CDR3 is also encoded by other nucleotide sequences in the sample. J is TRBJ2-7 and V is TRBV7-2, with TRBD2 matching over 11 bases. The CDR3 covers 15 residues. V was clipped by 5 bases and J by 1 base; unmatched bases: 4. Germline CDR1 reads SGHTA; CDR2 reads FQGNSA. CDR3 sequence (DNA): TGTGCCAGCAGCCCCACTAGCGGGAGTTCCTACGAGCAGTACTTC. As protein: CASSPTSGSSYEQYF.

The chain combines TRBV6-1 with TRBJ2-3; the D is unclear. Trimming removed 3 bases at V and 0 bases at J, with 7 bases between. The germline CDR1 and CDR2 sequences are MNHNS and SASEGT. The CDR3 length is 14 residues. The chain's CDR3 is CASSDVGSTDTQYF. CDR3 nucleotide sequence: TGTGCCAGCAGTGATGTGGGCAGCACAGATACGCAGTATTTT.